This section outlines one T cell receptor (beta chain) sequence together with its context. No antigen is known for it. The same CDR3 can be traced to other DNA sequences in this sample. The CDR3 runs 11 residues. Germline V CDR1 and CDR2: MGHRA, YSYEKL. V was clipped by 4 bases and J by 5 bases, with 6 bases between them. These data originate in a study of shared clonotypes between healthy human individuals. General study findings and limits: Naive subsets typically showed greater estimated richness than memory subsets.

The authors distributed each subset's genomic DNA evenly over several immunoSEQ plates. Using roughly 200 ng DNA, approximately 27,000 T cell genomes, the sorted-subset replicate PCRs were run. TCRdb keeps only in-frame clones here, not all; method: immunoSEQ multiplex PCR. This sample has millions of clones; approximately 94% occur once, and the top ten carry roughly 1%. The naive CD8 fraction comprised CD45RO-negative cells positively selected for CCR7 and excluded terminally differentiated effector memory CD45RA+ cells. This chain joins TRBV4-1 and TRBJ2-7; D is undetermined. The source is a young man in good health. Source material: naive CD8+ T cells sorted from blood. CDR3 DNA: TGCGCCAGCAGCCTAGGAGACGAGCAGTACTTC. As protein: CASSLGDEQYF.